These 14 T cell receptor beta chains originate from one sample sequenced in a study of T-cell reconstitution after alpha-beta-depleted transplantation in children. Unique molecular identifiers featured in how the TCRbeta library was prepared. TCRdb re-called the PCR reads through MiXCR, storing one row per CDR3 protein. The data contain 75,000 to 80,000 distinct CDR3 sequences, around a sixth of them singletons. The specimen comprised PBMCs, mostly from graft donor cells, sampled 360 days after TCRalphabeta/CD19-depleted stem cell transplant. Receptors originate from a male patient under 10 years old who had a stem cell transplant for acute lymphoblastic leukemia, so the T cells may come from the graft donor.

This chain uses TRBV9 with TRBJ1-2, with 7 positions matching TRBD1. V lost 3 bases and J lost 11; bases outside the gene matches: 19. Germline V gene sequence: CDR1 SGDLS, CDR2 YYNGEE. CDR3 size: 16 residues. The CDR3 loop reads CASSAPYGTVIEGYTF. CDR3 nucleotides: TGTGCCAGCAGCGCCCCCTACGGGACAGTGATTGAGGGTTACACCTTC.

The chain couples TRBV12-3 or TRBV12-4 to TRBJ2-2; TRBD2 agrees at 10 bases. CDR3 length equals 18 residues. V shed 6 bases, J shed 5 bases, and the junction held 15 bases outside the gene matches. The CDR3 reads CASRLNVLAGASTGELFF. CDR3 DNA: TGTGCCAGCAGGTTAAACGTTCTAGCGGGAGCTTCGACCGGGGAGCTGTTTTTT.

This clonotype has a handful of counts. The chain carries TRBV6-1 and TRBJ2-7, with a weak D call TRBD1 (5 bases). This CDR3 spans 16 amino acids. Trimming left V 0 bases short and J 2 bases short, with 14 bases between. Germline values: CDR1 MNHNS, CDR2 SASEGT. The CDR3 is CASSEALRRGPYEQYF. The CDR3 DNA reads TGTGCCAGCAGTGAAGCGCTTCGAAGGGGCCCCTACGAGCAGTACTTC.

The chain joins TRBV6-1 to TRBJ1-4, with D maybe TRBD1 (5 bases). In germline, CDR1 is MNHNS, CDR2 SASEGT. The CDR3 totals 13 residues. V shed 6 bases and J shed 10 bases, with 15 bases lying between them. The CDR3: CASRAGRAGKLFF. The CDR3 coding sequence is TGTGCCAGCAGGGCAGGGCGTGCGGGAAAACTGTTTTTT.

In its sample, this clonotype was seen many times. This rearrangement joins TRBV6-1 to TRBJ2-1; 7 nucleotides match TRBD2. With V trimmed by 8 bases and J by 5 bases, 9 bases remained unmatched. The length of the CDR3 is 14 residues. Germline lookup yields CDR1 MNHNS and CDR2 SASEGT. The chain's CDR3 is CASSLAWLDNEQFF. The DNA for the CDR3 is TGTGCCAGCTCACTAGCGTGGCTAGACAATGAGCAGTTCTTC.

The chain has TRBV5-1 and TRBJ2-1; 10 bases agree with TRBD2. The CDR3 length is 15 residues. The germline CDR1 and CDR2 sequences are SGHRS and YFSETQ. With V trimmed by 1 base and J by 6 bases, 4 bases remained unmatched. CDR3 bases: TGCGCCAGCAGCTTGCGGGCTAGCGGGAGCAATGAGCAGTTCTTC. It specifies CASSLRASGSNEQFF.

The sample holds a few counts of this clonotype. This chain connects TRBV29-1 to TRBJ2-2; a possible D gene is TRBD1 (5 bases). The V end was cut by 3 bases, the J end by 4 bases, with 12 bases between. Germline V CDR1 and CDR2: SQVTM, ANQGSEA. CDR3 length: 14 amino acids. The CDR3 DNA follows: TGCAGCGTTGAGCAAGGGGCAGTCACCGGGGAGCTGTTTTTT. Protein: CSVEQGAVTGELFF.

The chain has TRBV20-1 and TRBJ2-3; 11 bases align to TRBD2. The CDR3 is 15 amino acids. The ends lost 0 bases at V and 4 bases at J; junction bases unmatched: 3. Germline V gives CDR1 DFQATT, CDR2 SNEGSKA (reference sequence). The chain's CDR3 is CSARDSGRASDTQYF. CDR3 coding DNA: TGCAGTGCTAGAGATAGCGGGAGGGCTTCAGATACGCAGTATTTT.

Many counts were recorded for this clonotype. This chain links TRBV5-5 with TRBJ2-5; no reliable D call. V was pared by 2 bases and J by 5 bases, with 10 bases between. The CDR3 is made up of 13 amino acids. Per germline, CDR1 SGHKS and CDR2 YYEKEE (reference sequence). For the CDR3, the DNA is TGTGCCAGCAGCTTAGGTTGGATGGAGACCCAGTACTTC. It specifies CASSLGWMETQYF.

This clonotype was found many times. V usage is TRBV10-3 and J usage is TRBJ2-7; 8 bases line up with TRBD1. The V segment lost 0 bases and the J segment 3 bases; nucleotides outside the gene matches: 4. From germline, CDR1 is ENHRY and CDR2 SYGVKD. This CDR3 comprises 15 residues. The CDR3 nucleotides are TGTGCCATCAGTGAGTCCCCAGGGGGCGGCTACGAGCAGTACTTC. As protein: CAISESPGGGYEQYF.

This rearrangement joins TRBV5-1 to TRBJ2-1; perhaps TRBD2 as D (6 bases). This CDR3 is built from 15 residues. The germline gives CDR1 SGHRS, CDR2 YFSETQ. The ends were cut back, 2 bases at V and 2 bases at J, with 11 bases in the middle. CDR3 region: CASSFGGAPYNEQFF. The CDR3 nucleotides read TGCGCCAGCAGCTTCGGGGGAGCCCCCTACAATGAGCAGTTCTTC.

This clonotype was recorded at least ten times. The chain carries TRBV4-2 and TRBJ2-5; D is perhaps TRBD1 (6 bases). Germline CDR1 and CDR2: LGHNA and YNFKEQ. The ends were cut back, 0 bases at V and 2 bases at J, with 13 bases in the middle. This CDR3 region has 16 residues. The CDR3: CASSQDTRGFQETQYF. In DNA, the CDR3 is TGTGCCAGCAGCCAAGATACCAGGGGCTTTCAAGAGACCCAGTACTTC.

This chain links TRBV7-9 with TRBJ2-1; D is undetermined. This CDR3 comprises 15 residues. The germline gives CDR1 SEHNR, CDR2 FQNEAQ (reference sequence). The V end was cut by 3 bases, the J end by 0 bases, with 9 bases between. The CDR3 nucleotides are TGTGCCAGCAGCTTTGACCAGCCCTCCTACAATGAGCAGTTCTTC. Encoded protein: CASSFDQPSYNEQFF. Full variable domain (rest looked up from reference TRBV7-9 and TRBJ2-1): DTGVSQNPRHKITKRGQNVTFRCDPISEHNRLYWYRQTLGQGPEFLTYFQNEAQLEKSRLLSDRFSAERPKGSFSTLEIQRTEQGDSAMYLCASSFDQPSYNEQFFGPGTRLTVL.

Concerning this clonotype: A junction boundary mismatches the germline segment, possibly from a read error. CDR3 sequence reads: CASRGQYYEQYF. DNA of the CDR3: TGCGCCAGCAGGGGACAGTACTACGAGCAGTACTTC. V and J are TRBV2 and TRBJ2-7, with 7 bases fitting TRBD1. Looked up from germline, CDR1 is SNHLY and CDR2 is FYNNEI. CDR3 length: 12 amino acids.